This T cell receptor beta chain was observed in a study of shared clonotypes between healthy human individuals. Overall study findings and caveats: Clonotypes that were shared across a few donors made up approximately 5.1% of naive CD4 clonotypes. Collection of samples was limited to blood; tissue repertoires likely differ.

V lost 4 bases, J lost 1 base, and 7 bases stayed unmatched. The CDR3 consists of 16 residues. Looked up from germline, CDR1 is MDHEN and CDR2 is SYDVKM. The genomic DNA of each subset was split evenly across several immunoSEQ plates. Clones were read by immunoSEQ multiplex PCR, and TCRdb kept only the in-frame ones, dropping some. The table lists around 330,000 clones, around 72% of them singletons. Turning to this clone: No antigen is known for it.

Sample: memory CD4+ T cells sorted from blood. Subset specified: CD45RA-negative fraction. The sequence came from a man between 25 and 39 years old in good health. This chain connects TRBV28 to TRBJ1-5; 7 nucleotides match TRBD1. As DNA, the CDR3 is TGTGCCAGCAGTTCACACAGGGGCCCCAGCAATCAGCCCCAGCATTTT. This gives the protein CASSSHRGPSNQPQHF.